A selection of T cell receptor beta chains follows, all from one sample in a study of shared clonotypes between healthy human individuals. The method was immunoSEQ multiplex PCR; TCRdb's version includes in-frame clones alone and lacks a portion of them. The sample consists of about 2 million clones, 90% to 95% of them appearing once. Sequences were obtained from naive CD4+ T cells sorted from blood. Source of these receptors: a man younger than 35 in good health. Each CDR3 is given with its conserved first and last residue. The order of the fields is CDR3 protein, CDR3 length, V gene, D gene. The D gene is left open where the match is weak.

CDR3aa: CASSWGPTGNSPLHF
len: 15
v_gene: TRBV5-5
d_gene: .

CDR3aa: CASSVRLAGGPGELFF
len: 16
v_gene: TRBV2
d_gene: TRBD2

CDR3aa: CASSEAEGRGMNTEAFF
len: 17
v_gene: TRBV6-1
d_gene: .

CDR3aa: CASRLLGTASWECFF
len: 15
v_gene: TRBV5-1
d_gene: .

CDR3aa: CASSTPPRDGYTF
len: 13
v_gene: TRBV21-1
d_gene: .

CDR3aa: CASSVGTSAYNEQFF
len: 15
v_gene: TRBV9
d_gene: TRBD2

CDR3aa: CAWSRQGQGEKLFF
len: 14
v_gene: TRBV30
d_gene: TRBD1

CDR3aa: CASSPPVRGKDTQYF
len: 15
v_gene: TRBV7-2
d_gene: .

CDR3aa: CACRTGAQREQYF
len: 13
v_gene: TRBV30
d_gene: .

CDR3aa: CASSGSPGTGVVGRTGELFF
len: 20
v_gene: TRBV10-1
d_gene: TRBD1

CDR3aa: CASSSSTGRMNTEAFF
len: 16
v_gene: TRBV5-1
d_gene: TRBD1

CDR3aa: CASTRHGTSDYEQYF
len: 15
v_gene: TRBV2
d_gene: TRBD2

CDR3aa: CASSLGQREGEQYF
len: 14
v_gene: TRBV7-8
d_gene: TRBD2

CDR3aa: CAISETGMLAYNEQFF
len: 16
v_gene: TRBV10-3
d_gene: .

CDR3aa: CASRGWESYEQYF
len: 13
v_gene: TRBV6-6
d_gene: .

CDR3aa: CASSPPGGTEAFF
len: 13
v_gene: TRBV18
d_gene: TRBD1

CDR3aa: CASSPGQGDFNSPLHF
len: 16
v_gene: TRBV5-4
d_gene: .

CDR3aa: CASSQDLLGTGGTSPLHF
len: 18
v_gene: TRBV4-3
d_gene: TRBD1

CDR3aa: CASSQARDTQYF
len: 12
v_gene: TRBV4-1
d_gene: .

CDR3aa: CASTGIRAGDIQYF
len: 14
v_gene: TRBV2
d_gene: TRBD2

CDR3aa: CASSDVMGLAPHEQFF
len: 16
v_gene: TRBV4-1
d_gene: .

CDR3aa: CASSEGGTGTDTQYF
len: 15
v_gene: TRBV2
d_gene: TRBD1

CDR3aa: CASSEDPGIPEGYTF
len: 15
v_gene: TRBV10-1
d_gene: .

CDR3aa: CATVLAAGVSEQYF
len: 14
v_gene: TRBV10-3
d_gene: TRBD2

CDR3aa: CASSLGQGPHGYTF
len: 14
v_gene: TRBV5-1
d_gene: TRBD1

CDR3aa: CASSAWDRRLEQYF
len: 14
v_gene: TRBV19
d_gene: TRBD1

CDR3aa: CASSPGLAQETQYF
len: 14
v_gene: TRBV18
d_gene: TRBD2

CDR3aa: CASSGQGTLATDTQYF
len: 16
v_gene: TRBV6-1
d_gene: TRBD1

CDR3aa: CASSPGTKGETQYF
len: 14
v_gene: TRBV18
d_gene: .

CDR3aa: CASTLDANYGYTF
len: 13
v_gene: TRBV5-1
d_gene: .

CDR3aa: CATSRLYLGPSYEQYF
len: 16
v_gene: TRBV15
d_gene: .

CDR3aa: CASSFRDKGRYGYTF
len: 15
v_gene: TRBV27
d_gene: .

CDR3aa: CASSPHQRGGAFF
len: 13
v_gene: TRBV27
d_gene: .

CDR3aa: CASRQGNEKLFF
len: 12
v_gene: TRBV5-1
d_gene: .

CDR3aa: CASSLHGREETQYF
len: 14
v_gene: TRBV5-4
d_gene: .

CDR3aa: CASSQITSDTGELFF
len: 15
v_gene: TRBV4-1
d_gene: TRBD2

CDR3aa: CSVRLDQSNEQFF
len: 13
v_gene: TRBV29-1
d_gene: .

CDR3aa: CASRKGSTVGTDTQYF
len: 16
v_gene: TRBV5-1
d_gene: .

CDR3aa: CASRNPRDSLNYGYTF
len: 16
v_gene: TRBV6-6
d_gene: .

CDR3aa: CSVGGGNQPQHF
len: 12
v_gene: TRBV29-1
d_gene: .

CDR3aa: CASSSQGPTGELFF
len: 14
v_gene: TRBV18
d_gene: .

CDR3aa: CASSSGQQETQYF
len: 13
v_gene: TRBV11-2
d_gene: .

CDR3aa: CSATLSGEQFF
len: 11
v_gene: TRBV20-1
d_gene: .

CDR3aa: CASTGILYNEQFF
len: 13
v_gene: TRBV6-5
d_gene: .